This TCR beta chain was sequenced during a study of shared clonotypes between healthy human individuals. CD45RO-negative cells were positively selected for CCR7, leaving out terminally differentiated effector memory CD45RA+ cells. V lost 2 bases and J 0 bases, leaving 15 bases between the germline ends. CDR3 length equals 17 residues. Germline V gene data show CDR1 as SGHKS and CDR2 as YYEKEE (reference sequence). The repertoire was sequenced with immunoSEQ multiplex PCR; TCRdb's copy has only in-frame clones and lacks some. Here the sample spans hundreds of thousands of clones, about 98% being singletons.

Sequenced sample: naive CD8+ T cells sorted from blood. The chain carries TRBV5-5 and TRBJ2-1, with TRBD1 as a possible D gene (6 bases). The sequence was obtained from a man aged 30-40 years in good health. The CDR3 loop is CASSLNRDRGSYNEQFF. CDR3 coding DNA: TGTGCCAGCAGCTTAAACAGGGATAGGGGCTCCTACAATGAGCAGTTCTTC. Variable domain in full (rest from reference TRBV5-5 and TRBJ2-1): DAGVTQSPTHLIKTRGQQVTLRCSPISGHKSVSWYQQVLGQGPQFIFQYYEKEERGRGNFPDRFSARQFPNYSSELNVNALLLGDSALYLCASSLNRDRGSYNEQFFGPGTRLTVL.